Listed below are T cell receptor beta chains from one sample, sequenced in a study of blood T cells in healthy people across ages. Each CDR3 protein is one row after TCRdb ran MiXCR on the 5' RACE reads. The table records just under 750,000 distinct CDR3 sequences, about 20% of them present only once. Sequencing input: blood. The origin of the receptors is a man aged 65 to 79 in good health. Each CDR3 is given with its conserved first and last residue. The order of the fields is J gene, V gene, clone size, D gene, CDR3 protein, CDR3 DNA. A D gene is named only where the DNA matches it firmly. Rows give clone size only sometimes, using once, few, many, or a class for an expanded clone.

J: TRBJ1-5
V: TRBV7-9
size: NA
D: TRBD1
CDR3: CASSRDSTNQPQHF
DNA: TGTGCCAGCAGCCGGGACAGCACCAATCAGCCCCAGCATTTT

J: TRBJ2-1
V: TRBV28
size: NA
D: NA
CDR3: CASTTDSSYNEQFF
DNA: TGTGCCAGCACCACGGATAGCTCCTACAATGAGCAGTTCTTC

J: TRBJ2-5
V: TRBV28
size: NA
D: NA
CDR3: CTSSPDRQETQYF
DNA: TGTACCAGCAGCCCCGACAGACAAGAGACCCAGTACTTC

J: TRBJ2-3
V: TRBV11-2
size: few
D: TRBD1
CDR3: CASRFGQGATDTQYF
DNA: TGTGCCAGCAGATTCGGACAGGGGGCCACAGATACGCAGTATTTT

J: TRBJ1-2
V: TRBV3-1
size: NA
D: NA
CDR3: CASSQISPGQNYGYTF
DNA: TGTGCCAGCAGCCAAATATCGCCAGGACAAAACTATGGCTACACCTTC

J: TRBJ1-1
V: TRBV5-1
size: few
D: TRBD1
CDR3: CASSLGDRVGPEAFF
DNA: TGCGCCAGCAGCTTGGGGGACAGGGTTGGTCCTGAAGCTTTCTTT

J: TRBJ1-2
V: TRBV12-3/TRBV12-4
size: NA
D: TRBD1
CDR3: CASSPGQGISWDGYTF
DNA: TGTGCCAGCAGCCCTGGACAGGGGATATCTTGGGATGGCTACACCTTC

J: TRBJ2-1
V: TRBV7-9
size: many
D: NA
CDR3: CASSLAQGRSNEQFF
DNA: TGTGCCAGCAGCTTAGCCCAGGGGAGGTCCAATGAGCAGTTCTTC

J: TRBJ2-7
V: TRBV28
size: NA
D: NA
CDR3: CASTQTLEIYEQYF
DNA: TGTGCCAGCACCCAAACCCTAGAAATCTACGAGCAGTACTTC

J: TRBJ2-1
V: TRBV20-1
size: many
D: NA
CDR3: CSARVAEASSYNEQFF
DNA: TGCAGTGCTAGAGTCGCGGAGGCGAGCTCCTACAATGAGCAGTTCTTC

J: TRBJ1-4
V: TRBV15
size: NA
D: NA
CDR3: CATSRDESVRGEKLFF
DNA: TGTGCCACCAGCAGAGATGAGTCCGTCCGAGGAGAAAAACTGTTTTTT

J: TRBJ2-7
V: TRBV29-1
size: NA
D: TRBD2
CDR3: CSVEESGEGFYEQYF
DNA: TGCAGCGTTGAAGAATCCGGGGAGGGGTTCTACGAGCAGTACTTC

J: TRBJ2-5
V: TRBV12-3/TRBV12-4
size: NA
D: TRBD1
CDR3: CASSFRGAGGRETQYF
DNA: TGTGCCAGCAGTTTTAGAGGGGCAGGGGGCCGGGAGACCCAGTACTTC

J: TRBJ1-4
V: TRBV5-1
size: NA
D: TRBD1
CDR3: CASSTAGGDEKLFF
DNA: TGCGCCAGCAGCACCGCAGGGGGGGATGAAAAACTGTTTTTT

J: TRBJ2-7
V: TRBV6-1
size: NA
D: NA
CDR3: CASKLSYEQYF
DNA: TGTGCCAGCAAACTGTCCTACGAGCAGTACTTC

J: TRBJ1-1
V: TRBV5-1
size: NA
D: NA
CDR3: CASSWEGQRNTEAFF
DNA: TGCGCCAGCAGCTGGGAAGGACAGAGAAACACTGAAGCTTTCTTT

J: TRBJ1-2
V: TRBV6-5
size: NA
D: NA
CDR3: CASKGGNAYGYTF
DNA: TGTGCCAGCAAGGGGGGAAACGCCTATGGCTACACCTTC

J: TRBJ1-1
V: TRBV13
size: many
D: NA
CDR3: CASSLAGTMNTEAFF
DNA: TGTGCCAGCAGCTTGGCAGGAACTATGAACACTGAAGCTTTCTTT

J: TRBJ2-1
V: TRBV20-1
size: NA
D: NA
CDR3: CSAIVAAYSSYNEQFF
DNA: TGCAGTGCTATAGTGGCAGCCTACTCATCCTACAATGAGCAGTTCTTC

J: TRBJ2-1
V: TRBV12-3/TRBV12-4
size: NA
D: NA
CDR3: CASSFGFVNEQFF
DNA: TGTGCCAGCAGTTTTGGCTTCGTTAATGAGCAGTTCTTC

J: TRBJ2-5
V: TRBV3-1
size: NA
D: NA
CDR3: CASSQDTGLRETQYF
DNA: TGTGCCAGCAGCCAAGATACGGGGTTACGAGAGACCCAGTACTTC

J: TRBJ2-1
V: TRBV12-3/TRBV12-4
size: NA
D: NA
CDR3: CASSPINGGDEQFF
DNA: TGTGCCAGCAGCCCCATTAACGGCGGAGATGAGCAGTTCTTC

J: TRBJ2-7
V: TRBV25-1
size: NA
D: NA
CDR3: CATHPPGPNYEQYF
DNA: TGTGCCACCCACCCTCCGGGACCTAACTACGAGCAGTACTTT

J: TRBJ2-1
V: TRBV5-1
size: NA
D: TRBD1
CDR3: CASSFRGTAMGDEQFF
DNA: TGCGCCAGCAGCTTCAGAGGGACAGCAATGGGGGATGAGCAGTTCTTC

J: TRBJ2-1
V: TRBV12-3/TRBV12-4
size: few
D: TRBD2
CDR3: CASSFRLAGADEQFF
DNA: TGTGCCAGCAGTTTCAGGCTAGCGGGGGCGGATGAGCAGTTCTTC

J: TRBJ2-1
V: TRBV20-1
size: many
D: NA
CDR3: CSATIAPGPLSSYNEQFF
DNA: TGCAGTGCCACCATAGCACCCGGACCCTTAAGCTCCTACAATGAGCAGTTCTTC

J: TRBJ1-5
V: TRBV5-5
size: NA
D: NA
CDR3: CASSLDWRGDQPQHF
DNA: TGTGCCAGCAGCTTGGACTGGCGGGGTGATCAGCCCCAGCATTTT

J: TRBJ2-6
V: TRBV6-5
size: few
D: TRBD1
CDR3: CASRRQGAGANVLTF
DNA: TGTGCCAGCAGGAGACAGGGTGCTGGGGCCAACGTCCTGACTTTC

J: TRBJ1-4
V: TRBV20-1
size: many
D: TRBD1
CDR3: CSAWTGGNEKLFF
DNA: TGCAGTGCTTGGACAGGTGGTAATGAAAAACTGTTTTTT

J: TRBJ1-2
V: TRBV6-6
size: NA
D: NA
CDR3: CAIRSAGQFYGYTF
DNA: TGTGCCATAAGGTCAGCCGGGCAGTTCTATGGCTACACCTTC

J: TRBJ2-1
V: TRBV4-1
size: few
D: TRBD2
CDR3: CASSQETLAVRLYNEQFF
DNA: TGCGCCAGCAGCCAAGAAACCCTAGCGGTCAGACTATACAATGAGCAGTTCTTC

J: TRBJ2-7
V: TRBV6-5
size: NA
D: TRBD2
CDR3: CASSYRRGGDEQYF
DNA: TGTGCCAGCAGTTACCGGCGGGGGGGCGACGAGCAGTACTTC

J: TRBJ2-3
V: TRBV7-9
size: NA
D: NA
CDR3: CASSLSQGGTDTQYF
DNA: TGTGCCAGCAGCTTATCCCAGGGTGGGACAGATACGCAGTATTTT

J: TRBJ2-3
V: TRBV30
size: NA
D: TRBD2
CDR3: CAWIGTSGSTDTQYF
DNA: TGTGCCTGGATAGGGACTAGCGGGAGCACAGATACGCAGTATTTT

J: TRBJ2-7
V: TRBV29-1
size: NA
D: TRBD2
CDR3: CSVEDLSGKGYEQYF
DNA: TGCAGCGTTGAAGATCTAAGCGGGAAGGGGTACGAGCAGTACTTC

J: TRBJ2-2
V: TRBV10-3
size: few
D: NA
CDR3: CAISVSPNTGELFF
DNA: TGTGCCATCAGTGTATCACCGAACACCGGGGAGCTGTTTTTT

J: TRBJ2-5
V: TRBV12-3/TRBV12-4
size: NA
D: NA
CDR3: CASGGFKTQYF
DNA: TGTGCCAGCGGGGGGTTCAAGACCCAGTACTTC

J: TRBJ2-5
V: TRBV5-1
size: NA
D: NA
CDR3: CASSLVGFETQYF
DNA: TGCGCCAGCAGCTTGGTAGGGTTTGAGACCCAGTACTTC

J: TRBJ2-1
V: TRBV5-1
size: NA
D: NA
CDR3: CASSFQGFGNEQFF
DNA: TGCGCCAGCAGCTTTCAGGGATTTGGCAATGAGCAGTTCTTC

J: TRBJ2-7
V: TRBV5-6
size: NA
D: NA
CDR3: CASSRIQGRYEQYF
DNA: TGTGCCAGCAGCCGCATCCAGGGCAGATACGAGCAGTACTTC

J: TRBJ2-7
V: TRBV6-5
size: few
D: NA
CDR3: CASSRGGFSSYEQYF
DNA: TGTGCCAGCAGTAGGGGGGGATTTAGCTCCTACGAGCAGTACTTC

J: TRBJ2-3
V: TRBV27
size: NA
D: NA
CDR3: CASSPLGEGTDTQYF
DNA: TGTGCCAGCAGTCCGCTAGGGGAAGGCACAGATACGCAGTATTTT

J: TRBJ1-2
V: TRBV6-1
size: few
D: NA
CDR3: CASSEWTGYTF
DNA: TGTGCCAGCAGTGAGTGGACCGGCTACACCTTC

J: TRBJ1-4
V: TRBV9
size: few
D: NA
CDR3: CASSVAPGGTNEKLFF
DNA: TGTGCCAGCAGCGTAGCCCCGGGGGGAACTAATGAAAAACTGTTTTTT

J: TRBJ2-6
V: TRBV5-1
size: few
D: NA
CDR3: CASSWEVSGANVLTF
DNA: TGCGCCAGCAGCTGGGAGGTCTCTGGGGCCAACGTCCTGACTTTC

J: TRBJ1-2
V: TRBV7-2
size: many
D: NA
CDR3: CASSSQQGNGYTF
DNA: TGTGCCAGCAGCTCACAGCAGGGGAATGGCTACACCTTC

J: TRBJ2-2
V: TRBV11-2
size: NA
D: TRBD1
CDR3: CASSTGQATGELFF
DNA: TGTGCCAGCAGCACGGGACAGGCCACCGGGGAGCTGTTTTTT

J: TRBJ2-3
V: TRBV7-2
size: few
D: NA
CDR3: CASSLLLAIATDTQYF
DNA: TGTGCCAGCAGCTTATTGCTAGCGATAGCCACAGATACGCAGTATTTT

J: TRBJ1-1
V: TRBV20-1
size: NA
D: NA
CDR3: CSARDRGGDTEAFF
DNA: TGCAGTGCTAGAGATAGGGGAGGGGACACTGAAGCTTTCTTT

J: TRBJ2-2
V: TRBV3-1
size: once
D: NA
CDR3: CASSQAWTGELFF
DNA: TGTGCCAGCAGCCAAGCTTGGACCGGGGAGCTGTTTTTT

J: TRBJ2-3
V: TRBV5-1
size: NA
D: NA
CDR3: CASSVVVGLTDTQYF
DNA: TGCGCCAGCAGCGTCGTGGTGGGGCTCACAGATACGCAGTATTTT

J: TRBJ2-3
V: TRBV9
size: NA
D: TRBD2
CDR3: CASSGLAGLKTDTQYF
DNA: TGTGCCAGCAGCGGACTAGCGGGGTTAAAGACAGATACGCAGTATTTT

J: TRBJ2-3
V: TRBV3-1
size: few
D: TRBD2
CDR3: CASSPTLIGSGNTDTQYF
DNA: TGTGCCAGCAGCCCCACCCTAATTGGTAGCGGGAACACAGATACGCAGTATTTT

J: TRBJ2-3
V: TRBV6-5
size: NA
D: TRBD2
CDR3: CASSWTSGGNTDTQYF
DNA: TGTGCCAGCAGTTGGACTAGCGGGGGAAACACAGATACGCAGTATTTT

J: TRBJ1-1
V: TRBV7-9
size: NA
D: NA
CDR3: CVSSLASNTEAFF
DNA: TGTGTCAGCAGCTTAGCCTCGAACACTGAAGCTTTCTTT

J: TRBJ1-2
V: TRBV18
size: few
D: NA
CDR3: CASSPTIDYRTPSGYTF
DNA: TGTGCCAGCTCACCGACTATAGATTATAGGACCCCCTCTGGCTACACCTTC